These T cell receptor beta chains were read from a single sample in a study of OX40 agonist ivuxolimab in advanced cancers. Profiled with immunoSEQ multiplex PCR; TCRdb holds only in-frame clones, not every one. The sample comprises some 87,000 clones, 90% of which are singletons, and around 1.5% rests with the top ten. The sequencing used CD4+ or CD8+ T cells sorted from blood, collected in a trial of the OX40 agonist ivuxolimab. The receptor source for this set is an adult with an advanced solid tumor such as melanoma, head and neck, liver or kidney cancer. The CDR3 runs from the conserved cysteine through the conserved F or W. A D gene is named only where the DNA matches it firmly. Rows give clone size only sometimes, using once, few, many, or a class for an expanded clone.

V,D,J,size,DNA,CDR3
TRBV21-1,NA,TRBJ2-3,NA,TGTGCCAGCATCCCGGACGGAGATACGCAGTATTTT,CASIPDGDTQYF
TRBV5-1,TRBD1,TRBJ2-5,few,TGCGCCAGCAGCTGGGACGACTCGGGACAGCAAGAGACCCAGTACTTC,CASSWDDSGQQETQYF
TRBV6-5,NA,TRBJ2-7,once,TGTGCCAGCAGTACCGGGACCGCCTTTCAGGAGCAGTACTTC,CASSTGTAFQEQYF
TRBV7-2,NA,TRBJ2-1,NA,TGTGCCAGCAGCCTACGGTCGGGACTTTCTACAATGGAGCAGTTCTTC,CASSLRSGLSTMEQFF
TRBV5-1,NA,TRBJ1-4,once,TGCGCCAGCAGCTGGACCGGCGTGGCTAATGAAAAACTGTTTTTT,CASSWTGVANEKLFF
TRBV9,NA,TRBJ2-1,NA,TGTGCCAGCAGCCCCCGAGGGGGGCTGTACAATGAGCAGTTCTTC,CASSPRGGLYNEQFF
TRBV7-2,NA,TRBJ2-7,NA,TGTGCCAGCAGCTTTTCGCCTGCCTACGAGCAGTACTTC,CASSFSPAYEQYF
TRBV18,NA,TRBJ1-1,NA,TGTGCCAGCTCACCACGTCGACTGGCTTTCGAATCGAACACTGAAGCTTTCTTT,CASSPRRLAFESNTEAFF
TRBV28,NA,TRBJ2-7,NA,TGTGCCAGCAGGAGAGATTTGGGCAGCTCCTACGAGCAGTACTTC,CASRRDLGSSYEQYF
TRBV5-1,TRBD1,TRBJ2-2,NA,TGCGCCAGCAGCCTGGACAGGGCGAACACCGGGGAGCTGTTTTTT,CASSLDRANTGELFF
TRBV7-6,NA,TRBJ2-3,NA,TGTGCCAGCAGCACCACAGATACGCAGTATTTT,CASSTTDTQYF
TRBV7-3,TRBD2,TRBJ2-3,NA,TGTGCCAGCAGCGTCGGACTAGCTTCAGATACGCAGTATTTT,CASSVGLASDTQYF
TRBV7-2,TRBD2,TRBJ2-3,NA,TGTGCCAGCAGCCCGACTAGCGGGAGCACAGATACGCAGTATTTT,CASSPTSGSTDTQYF
TRBV6-5,NA,TRBJ2-7,few,TGTGCCAGCAGTGTTGCTCGGGGGGCCGCCTACGAGCAGTACTTC,CASSVARGAAYEQYF
TRBV18,NA,TRBJ2-1,NA,TGTGCCAGCTCACCGGCGGGGTCCTACAATGAGCAGTTCTTC,CASSPAGSYNEQFF
TRBV15,TRBD1,TRBJ2-1,NA,TGTGCCACCAGCAGAGATTCCCAGGGGGAGCGATGGCAGTTCTTC,CATSRDSQGERWQFF
TRBV19,NA,TRBJ2-7,NA,TGTGCCAGTAGTCACAGGGGGGGAGGCCTTTACGAGCAGTACTTC,CASSHRGGGLYEQYF
TRBV19,NA,TRBJ1-5,NA,TGTGCCAGTAGTGGCAGGGTTCGCTATAGCAATCAGCCCCAGCATTTT,CASSGRVRYSNQPQHF
TRBV29-1,TRBD1,TRBJ1-1,NA,TGCAGCGTTGACTGGGACAGGTACATGAACACTGAAGCTTTCTTT,CSVDWDRYMNTEAFF
TRBV28,NA,TRBJ1-4,NA,TGTGCCAGCCTCCCCGGAGCAACTAATGAAAAACTGTTTTTT,CASLPGATNEKLFF
TRBV15,TRBD2,TRBJ2-2,NA,TGTGCCACCAGCAGGGGCTCCGGGACTAGCGTGAACACCGGGGAGCTGTTTTTT,CATSRGSGTSVNTGELFF
TRBV30,TRBD2,TRBJ2-1,NA,TGTGCCTGGACGGGACTAGCGGGAGAATCCTACAATGAGCAGTTCTTC,CAWTGLAGESYNEQFF
TRBV5-1,NA,TRBJ2-7,NA,TGCGCCAGCAGCTGGGACTCATCCTACGAGCAGTACTTC,CASSWDSSYEQYF
TRBV9,TRBD2,TRBJ2-3,NA,TGTGCCAGCAGCGCATCTAGCGGGAGGGCTGATACGCAGTATTTT,CASSASSGRADTQYF
TRBV19,TRBD1,TRBJ2-3,NA,TGTGCCAGTAGTACGACAGGGGGCGGGACAGATACGCAGTATTTT,CASSTTGGGTDTQYF
TRBV29-1,NA,TRBJ2-1,once,TGCAGCGTTGAACCCCCCGGGAATGAGCAGTTCTTC,CSVEPPGNEQFF
TRBV19,NA,TRBJ1-5,NA,TGTGCCAGTAGTATTGTTGGCAATCAGCCCCAGCATTTT,CASSIVGNQPQHF
TRBV7-6,TRBD2,TRBJ2-5,once,TGTGCCAGCAGTCGTAGCGGGATATCGAGGGAGACCCAGTACTTC,CASSRSGISRETQYF